The 11 T cell receptor beta chains given below trace back to one sample, sequenced in a study of blood T cells in healthy people across ages. Combining a sample-barcoded 5' primer with a J-beta primer mix, a second PCR ran for 7 to 11 cycles. TCRdb ran MiXCR on the 5' RACE reads and lists one entry per CDR3 protein. The table has 600,000 to 800,000 distinct CDR3 sequences, about 50% seen once. Source material: blood. These receptors all stem from a woman older than 75 in good health.

On this clonotype: A single base separates this from a much larger clone, so it may be a read error. The chain is built from TRBV2 and TRBJ2-1; D is possibly TRBD2 (7 bases). The CDR3 runs 16 residues. The germline V and J ends were trimmed by 4 bases and 6 bases, with 19 bases remaining between them. Germline CDR1 is SNHLY and CDR2 is FYNNEI. The CDR3 loop is CASSGIGGAPGNEQFF. The CDR3 coding sequence is TGTGCCAGCAGTGGAATAGGGGGGGCCCCAGGCAATGAGCAGTTCTTC. The full variable domain, its missing parts supplied by reference TRBV2 and TRBJ2-1, is EPEVTQTPSHQVTQMGQEVILRCVPISNHLYFYWYRQILGQKVEFLVSFYNNEISEKSEIFDDQFSVERPDGSNFTLKIRSTKLEDSAMYFCASSGIGGAPGNEQFFGPGTRLTVL.

There are many counts of this clonotype. The chain recombines TRBV7-8 with TRBJ1-4; D is ambiguous. CDR3 length: 16 residues. Germline assignment: CDR1 SGHVS and CDR2 FQNEAQ. The V and J ends lost 1 base and 0 bases respectively, with 9 bases between them. Here the CDR3 DNA reads TGTGCCAGCAGCTTAGTTCCGGCCTCAACTAATGAAAAACTGTTTTTT. Amino acids: CASSLVPASTNEKLFF.

This clonotype was detected ten times or more. The V gene is TRBV27, the J gene TRBJ1-2; 8 bases agree with TRBD1. J was trimmed by 9 bases and V by 5 bases; bases with no gene match: 20. The CDR3 totals 17 residues. The germline V gene encodes CDR1 MNHEY and CDR2 SMNVEV (reference sequence). Here the CDR3 DNA reads TGTGCCAGCAGTGTCTCCGGGACAGGTTCTCGATTCATAAGCTACACCTTC. Protein sequence: CASSVSGTGSRFISYTF.

The CDR3 region is CAISESGANEKLFF. In DNA form, the CDR3 reads TGTGCCATCAGTGAATCAGGGGCTAATGAAAAACTGTTTTTT. The chain links TRBV10-3 to TRBJ1-4, with a tentative D call TRBD1 (6 bases). Trimming took 3 bases from V and 3 from J, leaving 8 bases between them. Germline lookup yields CDR1 ENHRY and CDR2 SYGVKD. The CDR3 loop spans 14 amino acids.

This clonotype was detected ten times or more. The V and J genes are TRBV7-9 and TRBJ2-7; D is possibly TRBD1 or TRBD2 (5 bases each). V lost 3 bases and J lost 2, with 11 bases in between. The CDR3 runs to 14 residues. Per the germline V gene, CDR1 is SEHNR and CDR2 is FQNEAQ (reference sequence). CDR3 nucleotides: TGTGCCAGCAGCTTTGGTGGGACCACCTACGAGCAGTACTTC. Encoded protein: CASSFGGTTYEQYF. The whole variable domain, filled in from reference TRBV7-9 and TRBJ2-7, reads DTGVSQNPRHKITKRGQNVTFRCDPISEHNRLYWYRQTLGQGPEFLTYFQNEAQLEKSRLLSDRFSAERPKGSFSTLEIQRTEQGDSAMYLCASSFGGTTYEQYFGPGTRLTVT.

Only a few counts were recorded for this clonotype. This chain links TRBV6-5 with TRBJ1-3; D perhaps matches TRBD1 (5 bases). This CDR3 spans 17 amino acids. V lost 2 bases to trimming and J lost 1 base, with 15 bases between them. Germline lookup yields CDR1 MNHEY and CDR2 SVGAGI. CDR3 sequence (DNA): TGTGCCAGCAGTTACGCGCGGGGCCTCGTTTCTGGAAACACCATATATTTT. Its translation: CASSYARGLVSGNTIYF.

The V gene is TRBV9, the J gene TRBJ1-2; no reliable D call. Trimming removed 3 bases at V and 8 bases at J, with 20 bases between. This CDR3 is built from 15 residues. CDR1 and CDR2 from the germline V gene are SGDLS and YYNGEE. The CDR3 nucleotides read TGTGCCAGCAGCGGTAGGGCTTTTGGGCTGCGGGGCTACACCTTC. It codes for CASSGRAFGLRGYTF.

Details on this clonotype: This may stem from a read error, because a much larger clone lies one nucleotide away. CDR3 in amino acids: CASRHSADTQYF. CDR3 bases: TGTGCCAGCAGACATAGCGCAGATACGCAGTATTTT. J is TRBJ2-3 and V is TRBV2, with D perhaps TRBD2 (5 bases). Germline CDR1 and CDR2: SNHLY and FYNNEI. The CDR3 covers 12 residues. V was trimmed by 6 bases and J by 4 bases, leaving 8 bases between them.

Worth noting for this clonotype: A much larger clone sits a single nucleotide away, making a read error possible. This chain uses TRBV7-9 with TRBJ2-4, with 10 bases that match TRBD2. Germline CDR1 is SEHNR and CDR2 is FQNEAQ (reference sequence). This CDR3 is 15 amino acids long. The CDR3 sequence: CASSFTGLAANSQYF. The DNA for the CDR3 is TGTGCCAGCAGCTTTACCGGACTAGCGGCAAACAGTCAGTACTTC.

A remark on this clonotype: A much larger clone lies a single base off, so this may be a read error. CDR3 in DNA: TGTGCCAGCAGTTTAAACAGGGACGTTGGGTGCAATGAGCAGTTCTTC. Amino acids: CASSLNRDVGCNEQFF. This rearrangement joins TRBV6-2 or TRBV6-3 to TRBJ2-1; D may be TRBD1 (6 bases). V lost 4 bases and J 6 bases, leaving 19 bases between the germline ends. The CDR3 is made up of 16 amino acids. Germline CDR1 and CDR2: MNHEY and SVGEGT.

This chain connects TRBV7-2 to TRBJ2-2, with D maybe TRBD1 (6 bases). CDR1 is SGHTA and CDR2 is FQGNSA in the germline V gene. The CDR3 spans 15 residues. Trimming removed 1 base from V and 5 bases from J, with 11 bases in between. DNA for the CDR3: TGTGCCAGCAGCTTAGGGGGGCACAGGACCGGGGAGCTGTTTTTT. Its translation: CASSLGGHRTGELFF.